This passage covers 30 T cell receptor beta chains from one sample sequenced in a study of blood T cell repertoires in COVID-19. This table comes from immunoSEQ multiplex PCR, and its TCRdb copy is limited to in-frame clones, with some not included. The data contain just under 50,000 clones, approximately 79% of them seen just once; the ten biggest clones take up around a quarter. The sequencing input was peripheral blood. The source is a man aged 70 or older with acute or convalescent COVID-19.

This clone was counted once. The rearrangement joins TRBV6-5 to TRBJ1-5, with D possibly matching TRBD1 (5 bases). The CDR3 loop spans 15 amino acids. The germline V gene encodes CDR1 MNHEY and CDR2 SVGAGI. The V and J ends lost 7 bases and 2 bases respectively, with 15 bases between them. In DNA form, the CDR3 reads TGTGCCAGCACCCGCGGGGGGGTAGGCAATCAGCCCCAGCATTTT. It yields the protein CASTRGGVGNQPQHF.

The chain carries TRBV7-2 and TRBJ2-5; 14 bases map to TRBD2. Unmatched junction bases numbered 6, after V lost 4 bases and J lost 5 bases. Per the germline V gene, CDR1 is SGHTA and CDR2 is FQGNSA. The CDR3 spans 16 residues. The CDR3 is CASSSGLAGAWETQYF. The CDR3 DNA is TGTGCCAGCAGCTCGGGACTAGCGGGAGCGTGGGAGACCCAGTACTTC.

The chain is built from TRBV6-2 or TRBV6-3 and TRBJ1-6, with 8 bases fitting TRBD1. Per germline, CDR1 MNHEY and CDR2 SVGEGT. J gave up 7 bases and V 4 bases, and 9 bases lay outside the gene matches. There are 16 residues in the CDR3. This chain's CDR3 is CASSWTGSIGNSPLHF. CDR3 coding DNA: TGTGCCAGCAGTTGGACAGGGTCCATCGGGAATTCACCCCTCCACTTT.

The CDR3 region is CASSRTGTGDSPLHF. In DNA, the CDR3 is TGTGCCAGTAGCAGAACCGGGACAGGGGACTCACCCCTCCACTTT. The chain combines TRBV19 with TRBJ1-6; 10 bases match TRBD1. CDR3 length: 15 amino acids. J was trimmed by 10 bases and V by 6 bases; bases with no gene match: 9. The germline gives CDR1 LNHDA, CDR2 SQIVND (reference sequence).

The chain combines TRBV28 with TRBJ2-7, with 10 bases that match TRBD2. V dropped 5 bases and J dropped 2; count of bases not matched to a gene: 12. CDR1 MDHEN and CDR2 SYDVKM come from the germline V gene. The CDR3 spans 17 residues. The CDR3 DNA reads as TGTGCCAGCAGTCCCAACCCGGGACTAGCGTTCCCCTACGAGCAGTACTTC. Translated: CASSPNPGLAFPYEQYF.

This rearrangement joins TRBV23-1 to TRBJ1-2, with 7 bases that match TRBD1. TRBV23-1 qualifies as an ORF whose function is uncertain. The V segment lost 3 bases and the J segment 8 bases; nucleotides outside the gene matches: 6. This CDR3 has 13 residues. This CDR3 reads CASSHLPGGGYTF. The CDR3 nucleotides are TGCGCCAGCAGTCATTTGCCAGGGGGAGGCTACACCTTC.

The CDR3 here is CASSFRLAVLSYEQYF. The CDR3 nucleotides read TGTGCCAGCAGTTTTCGGCTAGCGGTGCTCTCCTACGAGCAGTACTTC. The rearrangement uses TRBV28 and TRBJ2-7, with TRBD2 matching 7 bases. CDR1 and CDR2 (germline): MDHEN, SYDVKM. V dropped 3 bases and J dropped 0; count of bases not matched to a gene: 8. This CDR3 is built from 16 residues.

The genes are TRBV15 and TRBJ2-3, with D possibly matching TRBD2 (5 bases). V dropped 4 bases and J dropped 3 bases, with 11 bases sitting between them. Germline loops: CDR1 LNHNV, CDR2 YYDKDF (reference sequence). There are 14 residues in the CDR3. The CDR3 DNA is TGTGCCACCAGCATATTCCGGGGAACAGATACGCAGTATTTT. It codes for CATSIFRGTDTQYF.

V gene TRBV6-5 combines with J gene TRBJ1-1; D is unclear. The V and J ends lost 6 bases and 4 bases respectively, with 15 bases between them. CDR3 length equals 14 residues. Germline V gene data show CDR1 as MNHEY and CDR2 as SVGAGI. CDR3 sequence (DNA): TGTGCCAGCAGCGAGCCCCTGCGGGCCACTGAAGCTTTCTTT. This translates into CASSEPLRATEAFF.

This clone has just one count. The chain is built from TRBV27 and TRBJ1-6; TRBD1 aligns across 7 bases. With 6 bases clipped from V and 0 bases from J, the junction kept 8 bases outside the gene matches. Germline V CDR1 and CDR2: MNHEY, SMNVEV (reference sequence). The CDR3 is made up of 17 amino acids. CDR3 sequence: CASSRLGGSSYNSPLHF. The CDR3 coding sequence is TGTGCCAGCAGCCGACTAGGGGGCTCCTCCTATAATTCACCCCTCCACTTT.

This clone has only one observation. The gene calls are TRBV24-1 and TRBJ1-5; the match to TRBD1 covers 7 bases. Germline values: CDR1 KGHDR, CDR2 SFDVKD. Trimming cost V 3 bases and J 2 bases; bases outside gene matches: 6. The CDR3 is 16 residues long. CDR3 amino acids: CATSDPDREGNQPQHF. CDR3 DNA: TGTGCCACCAGTGATCCCGACAGGGAAGGCAATCAGCCCCAGCATTTT.

The chain uses TRBV11-3 and TRBJ1-4, with D possibly matching TRBD1 (6 bases). CDR3 size: 16 residues. Germline V CDR1 and CDR2: SGHNT, YENEEA. V was trimmed by 4 bases and J by 0 bases, leaving 12 bases between them. The CDR3 nucleotides are TGTGCCAGCAGCTCGAGGGGGACGTCAACTAATGAAAAACTGTTTTTT. Translated, it gives CASSSRGTSTNEKLFF. Drawing the rest from reference TRBV11-3 and TRBJ1-4, the complete variable domain is EAGVVQSPRYKIIEKKQPVAFWCNPISGHNTLYWYLQNLGQGPELLIRYENEEAVDDSQLPKDRFSAERLKGVDSTLKIQPAELGDSAVYLCASSSRGTSTNEKLFFGSGTQLSVL.

V usage is TRBV7-2 and J usage is TRBJ1-2, with 9 bases matching TRBD1. The CDR3 runs 17 residues. After removal of 5 bases from V and 4 bases from J, the junction contained 14 bases not matched to a gene. Germline V gene sequence: CDR1 SGHTA, CDR2 FQGNSA. The CDR3 coding sequence is TGTGCCAGCAGCCCAACGACGGGACAGGGACTTGTCTATGGCTACACCTTC. Its translation is CASSPTTGQGLVYGYTF.

The gene calls are TRBV21-1 and TRBJ1-6. TRBV21-1 is noted as a pseudogene. This CDR3 contains 15 residues. The CDR3 reads CASSKEWLRPSPLHF. The CDR3 region has the DNA TGTGCCAGCAGCAAAGAGTGGTTGAGGCCCTCACCCCTCCACTTT.

V and J are TRBV7-2 and TRBJ1-1, with a tentative D call TRBD1 (5 bases). The V end lost 2 bases, the J end lost 3 bases, and 13 bases lay between the germline ends. CDR1 and CDR2 (germline): SGHTA, FQGNSA. This CDR3 region has 15 residues. In DNA, the CDR3 is TGTGCCAGCAGCTTATTTAGGGGAAGATACACTGAAGCTTTCTTT. Its protein is CASSLFRGRYTEAFF.

The chain is built from TRBV19 and TRBJ2-5; D perhaps matches TRBD1 (6 bases). CDR3 length: 14 amino acids. The V and J ends lost 3 bases and 4 bases respectively, with 12 bases between them. Germline CDR1 LNHDA, CDR2 SQIVND (reference sequence). The CDR3 reads CASSIEGVGETQYF. CDR3 DNA: TGTGCCAGTAGTATTGAGGGGGTAGGAGAGACCCAGTACTTC.

CDR3 sequence: CASSLPQWFRQPQHF. The CDR3 DNA is TGCGCCAGCAGCCTCCCCCAGTGGTTTCGTCAGCCCCAGCATTTT. The J gene is TRBJ1-5, the V gene TRBV23-1, with D hard to call. TRBV23-1 qualifies as an ORF whose function is uncertain. The CDR3 length is 15 residues. Trimming left V 6 bases short and J 6 bases short, with 18 bases between.

V and J are TRBV11-3 and TRBJ2-7, with a weak D call TRBD2 (6 bases). Germline V lookup: CDR1 SGHNT, CDR2 YENEEA. This CDR3 comprises 14 residues. V was clipped by 5 bases and J by 2 bases, with 13 bases between them. CDR3 nucleotide sequence: TGTGCCAGCAGCCCGGGACTTCCCCCCTACGAGCAGTACTTC. It translates to CASSPGLPPYEQYF.

DNA of the CDR3: TGTGCCAGCAGCTTGCAGGGGGTCTACTATGGCTACACCTTC. Protein product: CASSLQGVYYGYTF. The chain couples TRBV5-4 to TRBJ1-2; TRBD1 matches at 7 bases. In germline, CDR1 is SGHNT, CDR2 YYREEE (reference sequence). Trimming took 1 base from V and 3 from J; bases not matched to a gene: 3. This CDR3 has 14 amino acids.

The chain has TRBV6-6 and TRBJ2-7; D uncertain. The CDR3 spans 14 residues. V shed 6 bases and J shed 3 bases, with 15 bases lying between them. Germline V gene lookup returns CDR1 MNHNY and CDR2 SVGAGI (reference sequence). CDR3: CASSPETSRYEQYF. The CDR3 coding sequence is TGTGCCAGCAGCCCTGAAACTTCACGCTACGAGCAGTACTTC.

The rearrangement joins TRBV6-4 to TRBJ2-3; tentative D call: TRBD2 (6 bases). The CDR3 extends over 14 amino acids. V lost 3 bases and J 0 bases, leaving 7 bases between the germline ends. Germline lookup yields CDR1 MRHNA and CDR2 SNTAGT. DNA of the CDR3: TGTGCCAGCAGTGAAAGCGGGAGCACAGATACGCAGTATTTT. The encoded protein is CASSESGSTDTQYF.

This chain links TRBV10-2 with TRBJ1-4; D possibly corresponds to TRBD1 (5 bases). This CDR3 has 15 amino acids. CDR1 and CDR2 from the germline V gene are WSHSY and SAAADI. V dropped 3 bases and J dropped 8 bases, with 16 bases sitting between them. The CDR3 reads CASSDLTGSKEKLFF. As DNA, the CDR3 is TGCGCCAGCAGTGATTTAACAGGTTCGAAGGAAAAACTGTTTTTT.

The CDR3 here is CATSREVQGFNEQFF. CDR3 nucleotides: TGTGCCACCAGCAGAGAGGTACAGGGCTTCAATGAGCAGTTCTTC. This chain uses TRBV15 with TRBJ2-1, with TRBD1 as a possible D gene (6 bases). Deletions cut 0 bases from V and 6 bases from J, with 12 bases between. The CDR3 length is 15 residues. Germline V gene data show CDR1 as LNHNV and CDR2 as YYDKDF (reference sequence).

The rearrangement links TRBV7-2 to TRBJ2-1; 13 nucleotides agree with TRBD2. Germline V gives CDR1 SGHTA, CDR2 FQGNSA. This CDR3 has 15 residues. Germline trimming cut 5 bases from V and 6 bases from J; bases unmatched to any gene: 4. In DNA form, the CDR3 reads TGTGCCAGCAGCCCTCGGACTAGCGGGGGCAATGAGCAGTTCTTC. This codes for CASSPRTSGGNEQFF.

This chain links TRBV3-1 (or the pseudogene TRBV3-2) with TRBJ1-2; TRBD1 is a possible D gene (5 bases). The CDR3 contains 13 residues. V lost 5 bases to trimming and J lost 7 bases, with 14 bases between them. Germline lookup yields CDR1 LGHDT and CDR2 YNNKEL (reference sequence). CDR3 protein: CASSAPQESGYTF. The CDR3 nucleotides read TGTGCCAGCAGCGCCCCACAGGAATCTGGCTACACCTTC.

The rearrangement links TRBV10-3 to TRBJ1-2; D is uncertain. This CDR3 spans 14 amino acids. The germline gives CDR1 ENHRY, CDR2 SYGVKD. Trimming took 2 bases from V and 4 from J, leaving 11 bases between them. This CDR3 reads CAISEREGSYGYTF. CDR3 nucleotides: TGTGCCATCAGTGAGAGGGAGGGCAGCTATGGCTACACCTTC.

This clone was counted between two and nine times. This rearrangement joins TRBV11-3 to TRBJ2-7; 9 bases line up with TRBD2. With V trimmed by 5 bases and J by 2 bases, 4 bases remained unmatched. Germline assignment: CDR1 SGHNT and CDR2 YENEEA. There are 14 residues in the CDR3. CDR3 region: CASSKAGGPYEQYF. CDR3 coding DNA: TGTGCCAGCAGCAAAGCGGGGGGCCCCTACGAGCAGTACTTC.

This chain links TRBV6-5 with TRBJ1-2; D gene uncertain. Germline V lookup: CDR1 MNHEY, CDR2 SVGAGI. CDR3 size: 14 residues. V was clipped by 0 bases and J by 4 bases, with 9 bases between them. The chain's CDR3 is CASSYSSGSYGYTF. The CDR3 DNA is TGTGCCAGCAGTTACTCGTCGGGGTCCTATGGCTACACCTTC.

The V gene is TRBV11-3, the J gene TRBJ2-5; 11 nucleotides line up with TRBD2. The CDR3 length is 17 residues. CDR1 SGHNT and CDR2 YENEEA come from the germline V gene. The V and J ends lost 3 bases and 5 bases, in that order; junction bases with no gene match: 11. CDR3 coding DNA: TGTGCCAGCAGCTTCCCTCTAGCGGGAGGTTTGGAGGAGACCCAGTACTTC. Translation: CASSFPLAGGLEETQYF.

This clone has only a few counts. V is TRBV28 and J is TRBJ1-1; D is ambiguous. The CDR3 totals 14 residues. V was cut by 1 base and J by 1 base, with 7 bases left in between. Germline-derived CDR1 and CDR2 are MDHEN and SYDVKM. CDR3 DNA sequence: TGTGCCAGCAGTTTATTGGAGTCGAACACTGAAGCTTTCTTT. It translates to CASSLLESNTEAFF.